Listed below are T cell receptor beta chains from one sample, sequenced in a study of lymphopenia after photon versus proton radiotherapy. The assay was immunoSEQ multiplex PCR, and TCRdb's table has in-frame clones only and misses some. The table records 50,000 or so clones, 92% of them present only once. The sample in question was peripheral blood, obtained from a patient treated with photon-based radiotherapy. The receptors derive from a woman between 40 and 50 years old with cholangiocarcinoma. CDR3s include the opening cysteine and the closing phenylalanine or tryptophan. The order of the fields is J gene, V gene, D gene, clone size, CDR3 DNA, CDR3 protein. The D gene is left open where the match is weak. Clone size is not always given. Where it is, it says once, few, many or a class for expanded clones.

>TRBJ1-1|TRBV9|NA|NA
TGTGCCAGCAGCGTAGGGCTCCTGAACACTGAAGCTTTCTTT
CASSVGLLNTEAFF
>TRBJ2-7|TRBV9|TRBD1|NA
TGTGCCAGCAGCCTACAGGGGGAGGACGAGCAGTACTTC
CASSLQGEDEQYF
>TRBJ2-3|TRBV11-3|NA|once
TGTGCCAGCAGCTCTGGGAGCACAGATACGCAGTATTTT
CASSSGSTDTQYF
>TRBJ1-1|TRBV6-1|TRBD1|NA
TGTGCCAGCACCTACAGGGGGCTTGCCGAAGCTTTCTTT
CASTYRGLAEAFF
>TRBJ2-1|TRBV9|TRBD1|NA
TGTGCCAGCAGCGTTGACAACAGGGGGAGTGAGCAGTTCTTC
CASSVDNRGSEQFF
>TRBJ1-2|TRBV5-1|NA|NA
TGCGCCAGCAGCTTGGATGAGGCCCTCACGGGCTATGGCTACACCTTC
CASSLDEALTGYGYTF
>TRBJ1-2|TRBV5-6|NA|NA
TGTGCCAGCAGCTTGGGCAGTACGACTAACTATGGCTACACCTTC
CASSLGSTTNYGYTF
>TRBJ2-6|TRBV30|NA|NA
TGTGCCTGGAAAAAGGGGGGCCCACGCTCTGGGGCCAACGTCCTGACTTTC
CAWKKGGPRSGANVLTF
>TRBJ2-3|TRBV7-9|TRBD1|NA
TGTGCCAGCAATTGGGGACAGCACACAGATACGCAGTATTTT
CASNWGQHTDTQYF
>TRBJ2-5|TRBV18|TRBD2|NA
TGTGCCAGCTCACCCAGACTAGCGGGGATGCAAGAGACCCAGTACTTC
CASSPRLAGMQETQYF
>TRBJ2-3|TRBV14|NA|NA
TGTGCCAGCAGCCCCCGGGTTCGGAATACGCAGTATTTT
CASSPRVRNTQYF
>TRBJ1-1|TRBV7-2|TRBD1|NA
TGTGCCAGCAGCTTAGTTGTGACAGGGGGCCCTGGAGCTTTCTTT
CASSLVVTGGPGAFF
>TRBJ2-7|TRBV5-4|NA|NA
TGTGCCAGCAGCTTGGCCCCGGAAACCGGCTACGAGCAGTACTTC
CASSLAPETGYEQYF
>TRBJ1-3|TRBV30|NA|few
TGTGCCTGGAGTGCGACTGCACGCTCTGGAAACACCATATATTTT
CAWSATARSGNTIYF
>TRBJ1-2|TRBV4-1|NA|NA
TGCGCCAGCAGCCCCGTATTTCCGGGCGGTGTATATGGCTACACCTTC
CASSPVFPGGVYGYTF
>TRBJ2-3|TRBV9|TRBD2|NA
TGTGCCAGCAGCGTAGATCCGCGGGGGGGCACAGATACGCAGTATTTT
CASSVDPRGGTDTQYF
>TRBJ2-3|TRBV7-3|NA|few
TGTGCCAGCAGCTCCCGGCTCGGCACAGATACGCAGTATTTT
CASSSRLGTDTQYF
>TRBJ2-1|TRBV5-1|TRBD1|NA
TGCGCCAGCAGCCCCGCCCAGGGGGCTACCTACAATGAGCAGTTCTTC
CASSPAQGATYNEQFF
>TRBJ2-5|TRBV28|TRBD2|NA
TGTGCCAGCTCGGGTGGGACTAGCGGGAGAGAGACCCAGTACTTC
CASSGGTSGRETQYF
>TRBJ1-2|TRBV7-9|NA|NA
TGTGCCAGCAGACCTAAACTAGGGCGACATTACTATGGCTACACCTTC
CASRPKLGRHYYGYTF
>TRBJ2-2|TRBV7-3|NA|NA
TGTGCCAGCAGCCCCGCCGGCTGGGGGCACAGGTGGGCCGGGGAGCTGTTTTTT
CASSPAGWGHRWAGELFF
>TRBJ2-1|TRBV7-8|TRBD1|NA
TGTGCCAGCAGCGAAAGACCCGGGACAGGGTTCAATGAGCAGTTCTTC
CASSERPGTGFNEQFF
>TRBJ2-5|TRBV13|NA|NA
TGTGCCAGCAGCTCCCCAGACAGGCAAGAGACCCAGTACTTC
CASSSPDRQETQYF
>TRBJ2-3|TRBV7-3|NA|NA
TGTGCCAGCAGCCGCTCAGCGCCAGATACGCAGTATTTT
CASSRSAPDTQYF
>TRBJ1-6|TRBV5-1|NA|NA
TGCGCCAGCAGCTTGGTGGGCAACAATTCACCCCTCCACTTT
CASSLVGNNSPLHF
>TRBJ2-7|TRBV5-5|NA|NA
TGTGCCAGCAGCTTAGTCGGGACTTCGGGTTACGAGCAGTACTTC
CASSLVGTSGYEQYF
>TRBJ2-5|TRBV2|NA|NA
TGTGCCAGCAGCCGAGTGGAGGAGACCCAGTACTTC
CASSRVEETQYF
>TRBJ2-7|TRBV7-9|NA|NA
TGTGCCAGCAGCTCGGCGGATTCCTACGAGCAGTACTTC
CASSSADSYEQYF
>TRBJ2-7|TRBV7-9|NA|NA
TGTGCCAGCAGCCGACAGTCCTACGAGCAGTACTTC
CASSRQSYEQYF
>TRBJ2-2|TRBV19|NA|NA
TGTGCCAGTAGTAGCCGGGACGGATACACCGGGGAGCTGTTTTTT
CASSSRDGYTGELFF
>TRBJ1-2|TRBV25-1|NA|NA
TGTGCCAGCAGTGGTGTCGGGACAAGGGTTTCGGGCTACACCTTC
CASSGVGTRVSGYTF
>TRBJ2-1|TRBV15|TRBD2|NA
TGTGCCACCAGCAGAGATCTGGGACTAGTAGCGCAGTTCTTC
CATSRDLGLVAQFF
>TRBJ1-2|TRBV28|NA|NA
TGTGCCAGCAGTTCCCTCCTCGGAGGGGACTACACCTTC
CASSSLLGGDYTF
>TRBJ1-1|TRBV27|NA|NA
TGTGCCAGCAGTTTACTTGGAGGGGGGAACACTGAAGCTTTCTTT
CASSLLGGGNTEAFF
>TRBJ2-7|TRBV27|TRBD1|NA
TGTGCCAGCAGTTTTAGTCGGGACAGGGCTTACGAGCAGTACTTC
CASSFSRDRAYEQYF
>TRBJ2-1|TRBV15|NA|NA
TGTGCCACCAGCAGAGATTCTATGAGACAGGTGTTGGATGAGCAGTTCTTC
CATSRDSMRQVLDEQFF
>TRBJ1-6|TRBV7-9|NA|NA
TGTGCCAGCAGCTTAAAACAGGGTAATTCACCCCTCCACTTT
CASSLKQGNSPLHF
>TRBJ1-2|TRBV10-3|NA|NA
TGTGCCATCAGTGAGTCGATCGATCGGAGGGCAGTACATGGCTACACCTTC
CAISESIDRRAVHGYTF
>TRBJ2-3|TRBV2|TRBD2|NA
TGTGCCAGCAGAACCTGGACTAGCGACACAGATACGCAGTATTTT
CASRTWTSDTDTQYF
>TRBJ1-2|TRBV6-6|NA|NA
TGTGCCAGCAGTTACAGCCCCAAGGCCCAGGGAGGCTACACCTTC
CASSYSPKAQGGYTF
>TRBJ2-3|TRBV5-1|TRBD2|NA
TGCGCCAGCAGCTTGGGGACTAGCGGGAGATACACAGATACGCAGTATTTT
CASSLGTSGRYTDTQYF
>TRBJ2-5|TRBV28|NA|NA
TGTGCCAGCAGTTCCTGGGATTTTGGGAAGACCCAGTACTTC
CASSSWDFGKTQYF
>TRBJ1-3|TRBV29-1|NA|NA
TGCAGCGCCTCAGGCAACTCTGGAAACACCATATATTTT
CSASGNSGNTIYF
>TRBJ1-2|TRBV15|NA|NA
TGTGCCACCAGCAGAGATGTCCTCCCGGGCGTCGGCGGCTACACCTTC
CATSRDVLPGVGGYTF